This T cell receptor (beta chain) was sequenced in a study of STAT5B mutations in CD4+ large granular lymphocyte leukemia. Study-wide results and limits: Without putative leukemic clones, patient CD4-sorted repertoires remained more clonal than healthy CD4+ repertoires.

Here immunoSEQ multiplex PCR was the method, and the copy in TCRdb shows in-frame clones only, minus some. The data hold fewer than 25,000 clones, with roughly 80% observed a single time. About this clone: Its antigen is not known.

Trimming shortened V by 10 bases and J by 6 bases, and 9 bases separated the two germline ends. This CDR3 comprises 11 residues. Germline CDR1 MDHEN, CDR2 SYDVKM. The chain joins TRBV28 to TRBJ1-4; D is uncertain. The sequence was collected from a human donor in good health. The sample consisted of CD4+ T cells from blood buffy coats. CDR3 residues: CATWEHEKLFF. The CDR3 DNA follows: TGTGCCACCTGGGAACATGAAAAACTGTTTTTT.